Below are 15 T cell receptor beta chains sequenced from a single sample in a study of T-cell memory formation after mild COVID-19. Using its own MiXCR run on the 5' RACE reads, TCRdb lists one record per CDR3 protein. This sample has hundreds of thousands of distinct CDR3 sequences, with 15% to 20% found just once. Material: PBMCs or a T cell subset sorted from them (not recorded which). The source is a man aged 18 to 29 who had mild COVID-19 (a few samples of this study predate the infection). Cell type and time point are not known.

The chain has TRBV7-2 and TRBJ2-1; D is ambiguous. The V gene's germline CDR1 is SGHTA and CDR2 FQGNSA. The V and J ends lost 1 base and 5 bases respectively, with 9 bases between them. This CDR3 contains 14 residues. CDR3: CASSLGFANNEQFF. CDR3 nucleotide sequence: TGTGCCAGCAGCTTAGGTTTCGCCAACAATGAGCAGTTCTTC.

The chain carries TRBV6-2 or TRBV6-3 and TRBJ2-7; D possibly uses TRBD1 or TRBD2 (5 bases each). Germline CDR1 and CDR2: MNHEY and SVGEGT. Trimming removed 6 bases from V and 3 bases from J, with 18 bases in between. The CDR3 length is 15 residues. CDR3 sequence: CASRHRGSFIYEQYV. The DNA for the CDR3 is TGTGCCAGCAGGCACCGGGGCTCGTTTATCTACGAGCAGTACGTC.

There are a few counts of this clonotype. DNA of the CDR3: TGTGCCAGCAGCTTAGGCGTACCGGCCCCGCAGTACTTC. Translated, it gives CASSLGVPAPQYF. V and J are TRBV7-9 and TRBJ2-7, with unresolved D. Germline CDR1 SEHNR, CDR2 FQNEAQ (reference sequence). The CDR3 totals 13 residues. Deletions cut 1 base from V and 9 bases from J, with 13 bases between.

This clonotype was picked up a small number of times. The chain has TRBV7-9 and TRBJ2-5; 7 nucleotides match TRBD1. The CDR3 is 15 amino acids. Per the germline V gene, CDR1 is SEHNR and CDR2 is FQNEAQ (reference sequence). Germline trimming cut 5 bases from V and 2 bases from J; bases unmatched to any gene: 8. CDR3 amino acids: CASSPGTAEQETQYF. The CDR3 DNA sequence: TGTGCCAGCAGCCCGGGGACAGCAGAACAAGAGACCCAGTACTTC.

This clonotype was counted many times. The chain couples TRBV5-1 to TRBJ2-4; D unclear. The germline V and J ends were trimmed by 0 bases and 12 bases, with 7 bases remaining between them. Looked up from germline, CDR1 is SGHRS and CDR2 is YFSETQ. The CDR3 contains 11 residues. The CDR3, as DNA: TGCGCCAGCAGCTTGGGACCTCATCAGTACTTC. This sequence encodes CASSLGPHQYF.

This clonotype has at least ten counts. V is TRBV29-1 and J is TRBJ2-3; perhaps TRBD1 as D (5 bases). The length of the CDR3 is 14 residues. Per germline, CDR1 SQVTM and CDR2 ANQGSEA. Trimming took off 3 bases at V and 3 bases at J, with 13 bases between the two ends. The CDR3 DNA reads TGCAGCGTTGACGACAGCATCTCAACAGATACGCAGTATTTT. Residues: CSVDDSISTDTQYF.

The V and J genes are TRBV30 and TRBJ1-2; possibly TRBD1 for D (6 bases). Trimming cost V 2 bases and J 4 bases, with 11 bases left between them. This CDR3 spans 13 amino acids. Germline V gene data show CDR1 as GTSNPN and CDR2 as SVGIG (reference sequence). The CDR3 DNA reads TGTGCCTGGAGTTGGGACATTTCCTATGGCTACACCTTC. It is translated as CAWSWDISYGYTF.

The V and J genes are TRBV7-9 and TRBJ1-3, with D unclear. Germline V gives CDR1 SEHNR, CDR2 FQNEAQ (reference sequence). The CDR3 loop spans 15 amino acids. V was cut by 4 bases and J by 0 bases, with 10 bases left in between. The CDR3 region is CASSYPGLSGNTIYF. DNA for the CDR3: TGTGCCAGCAGCTACCCCGGTCTCTCTGGAAACACCATATATTTT.

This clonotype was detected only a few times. The CDR3 DNA follows: TGTGCCAGCACCCCGGGGACCTCGAGGACCGGGGAGCTGTTTTTT. Translated: CASTPGTSRTGELFF. This chain links TRBV9 with TRBJ2-2, with D perhaps given as TRBD1 or TRBD2 (5 bases each). CDR3 length: 15 residues. The V end lost 6 bases, the J end lost 5 bases, and 17 bases lay between the germline ends. Germline V gene sequence: CDR1 SGDLS, CDR2 YYNGEE. The full variable domain, completed using reference TRBV9 and TRBJ2-2, is DSGVTQTPKHLITATGQRVTLRCSPRSGDLSVYWYQQSLDQGLQFLIQYYNGEERAKGNILERFSAQQFPDLHSELNLSSLELGDSALYFCASTPGTSRTGELFFGEGSRLTVL.

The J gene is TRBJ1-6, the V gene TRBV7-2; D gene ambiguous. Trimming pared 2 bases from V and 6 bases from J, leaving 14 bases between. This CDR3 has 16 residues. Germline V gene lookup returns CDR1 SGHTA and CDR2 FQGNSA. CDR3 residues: CASSLFSGSPNSPLHF. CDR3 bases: TGTGCCAGCAGCTTATTCTCGGGGTCACCTAATTCACCCCTCCACTTT.

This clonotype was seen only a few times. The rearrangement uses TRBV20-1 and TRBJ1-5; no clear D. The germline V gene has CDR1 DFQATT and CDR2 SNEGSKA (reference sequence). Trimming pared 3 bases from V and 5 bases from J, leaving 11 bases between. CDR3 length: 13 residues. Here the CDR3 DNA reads TGCAGTGCTAGCGTCTGGGGAGATCAGCCCCAGCATTTT. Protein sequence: CSASVWGDQPQHF.

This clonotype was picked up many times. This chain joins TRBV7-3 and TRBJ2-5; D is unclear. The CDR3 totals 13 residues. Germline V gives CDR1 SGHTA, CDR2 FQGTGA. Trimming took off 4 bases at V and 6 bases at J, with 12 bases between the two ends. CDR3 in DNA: TGTGCCAGCAGCTCCTATCTAGGAAAGACCCAGTACTTC. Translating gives CASSSYLGKTQYF. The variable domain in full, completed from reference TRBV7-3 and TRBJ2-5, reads GAGVSQTPSNKVTEKGKYVELRCDPISGHTALYWYRQSLGQGPEFLIYFQGTGAADDSGLPNDRFFAVRPEGSVSTLKIQRTERGDSAVYLCASSSYLGKTQYFGPGTRLLVL.

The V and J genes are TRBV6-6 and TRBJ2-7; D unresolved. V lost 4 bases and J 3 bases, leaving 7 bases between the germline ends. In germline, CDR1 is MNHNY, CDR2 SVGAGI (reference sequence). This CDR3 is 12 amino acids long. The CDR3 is CASSSGLYEQYV. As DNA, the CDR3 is TGTGCCAGCAGTTCGGGTCTCTACGAGCAGTACGTC.

CDR3 amino acids: CASILDYRDTQYF. CDR3 coding DNA: TGTGCCAGCATCCTGGACTACAGGGATACGCAGTATTTT. This chain connects TRBV7-3 to TRBJ2-3, with D tentatively TRBD2 (6 bases). This CDR3 region has 13 residues. The V gene's germline CDR1 is SGHTA and CDR2 FQGTGA. Trimming stripped 7 bases from V and 6 bases from J, with 14 bases between.

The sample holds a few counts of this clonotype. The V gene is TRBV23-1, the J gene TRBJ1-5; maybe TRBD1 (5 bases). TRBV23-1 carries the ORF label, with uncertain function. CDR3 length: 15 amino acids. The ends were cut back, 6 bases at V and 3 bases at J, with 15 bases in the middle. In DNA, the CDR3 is TGCGCCAGCAGCCCGGGACGGAACCCCAATCAGCCCCAGCATTTT. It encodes CASSPGRNPNQPQHF.